These T cell receptor beta chains were read from a single sample in a study of blood T cell repertoires in COVID-19. Clones were read by immunoSEQ multiplex PCR, and TCRdb kept only the in-frame ones, dropping some. The data show more than 300,000 clones, about 90% seen once. The sequenced sample consisted of peripheral blood. The source is a woman between 70 and 85 years old with COVID-19, enrolled during active disease. Both conserved end residues are part of each CDR3. Size tells how often a clone was seen (once, few, many) or the class of an expanded clone, and some rows leave it out.

clone_size	v_call	cdr3_length	j_call	cdr3_aa
.	TRBV7-3	12	TRBJ1-2	CASSFSGFGYTF
.	TRBV5-4	14	TRBJ1-2	CASSFQGINYGYTF
.	TRBV2	13	TRBJ1-5	CASRDSRNQPQHF
.	TRBV10-3	13	TRBJ1-2	CAISVGGNYGYTF
.	TRBV7-8	16	TRBJ1-6	CASSLARTGGNSPLHF
.	TRBV3-1/TRBV3-2	15	TRBJ2-5	CASSRAGGAEETQYF
.	TRBV9	15	TRBJ2-3	CASSVSGGSTDTQYF
.	TRBV10-1	15	TRBJ2-2	CASSEGHRDTGELFF
.	TRBV24-1	13	TRBJ1-2	CATSDPRGRDYTF
few	TRBV6-5	14	TRBJ1-1	CASSYGTGSTEAFF
.	TRBV9	14	TRBJ2-7	CASSVVAGSYEQYF
once	TRBV28	17	TRBJ2-6	CASRGGILPSGANVLTF
.	TRBV2	15	TRBJ1-6	CASSSRQGRNSPLHF
.	TRBV7-7	13	TRBJ2-1	CASSLEQANEQFF
.	TRBV7-9	13	TRBJ1-2	CASSSRDRDGYTF
once	TRBV27	15	TRBJ2-1	CASSSPGQGAYEQFF
.	TRBV5-8	14	TRBJ1-2	CASSLAGDVGGYTF
few	TRBV19	15	TRBJ1-6	CASKSGADGNSPLHF
.	TRBV11-2	13	TRBJ1-1	CASSLDQGARAFF
.	TRBV19	15	TRBJ1-5	CASSSHRGSNQPQHF
.	TRBV11-3	13	TRBJ2-7	CASSLENTHEQYF
.	TRBV3-1/TRBV3-2	15	TRBJ2-5	CASSQTSGGGETQYF
.	TRBV28	16	TRBJ2-5	CASSSPLRGAQETQYF
.	TRBV20-1	16	TRBJ2-7	CSASYRGGPYSYEQYF
.	TRBV7-6	17	TRBJ2-1	CASSLRVGGASYNEQFF
.	TRBV19	17	TRBJ1-4	CASSIFPGQATNEKLFF
.	TRBV28	13	TRBJ1-1	CASSRDMRIAAFF
.	TRBV29-1	14	TRBJ1-4	CSVAPGTSNEKLFF
.	TRBV6-5	12	TRBJ2-2	CASRDAGGELFF
.	TRBV4-1	14	TRBJ1-2	CASSHGGVDYGYTF
.	TRBV13	15	TRBJ1-1	CASSSDGLMNTEAFF
.	TRBV30	13	TRBJ1-2	CALYYGTDYGYTF
.	TRBV13	12	TRBJ1-5	CASSRRGQPQHF
.	TRBV7-9	15	TRBJ1-2	CASSWGGVQQRGYTF
.	TRBV6-6	14	TRBJ1-6	CASSKTGGNSPLHF
.	TRBV7-9	15	TRBJ1-4	CASSGTQGVVEKLFF
.	TRBV9	15	TRBJ1-1	CASSVATGSNTEAFF
.	TRBV19	13	TRBJ1-1	CASREGGSGEAFF
.	TRBV3-1/TRBV3-2	13	TRBJ1-5	CASSQEGDQPQHF
.	TRBV14	14	TRBJ1-4	CASSQGRSNEKLFF
.	TRBV13	16	TRBJ2-3	CASSLSGGGAADTQYF
.	TRBV30	17	TRBJ1-6	CAWRTRRDRGTNSPLHF
.	TRBV30	12	TRBJ1-2	CAWRTAWYGYTF
.	TRBV18	15	TRBJ1-2	CASSPSRGSNYGYTF
.	TRBV19	17	TRBJ2-3	CASSKVPSGGSTDTQYF
.	TRBV7-9	14	TRBJ1-6	CASSRQGGNSPLHF